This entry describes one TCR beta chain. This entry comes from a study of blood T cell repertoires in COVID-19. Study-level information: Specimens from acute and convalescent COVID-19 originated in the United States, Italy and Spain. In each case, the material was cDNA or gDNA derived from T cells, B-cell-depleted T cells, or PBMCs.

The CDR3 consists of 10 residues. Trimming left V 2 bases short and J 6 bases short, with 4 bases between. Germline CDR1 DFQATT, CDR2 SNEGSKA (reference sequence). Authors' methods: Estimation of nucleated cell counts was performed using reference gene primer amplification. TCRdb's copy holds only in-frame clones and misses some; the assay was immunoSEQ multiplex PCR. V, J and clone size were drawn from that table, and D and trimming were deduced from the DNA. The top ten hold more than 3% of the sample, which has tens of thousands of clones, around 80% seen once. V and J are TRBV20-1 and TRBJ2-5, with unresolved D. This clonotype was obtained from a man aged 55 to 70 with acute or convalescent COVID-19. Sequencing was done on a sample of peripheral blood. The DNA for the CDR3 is TGCAGTGCTAGAAGCCAGACCCAGTACTTC. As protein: CSARSQTQYF.